This T cell receptor beta chain was recorded in a study of T cell responses to AZD1222 COVID-19 vaccine. Study-wide points: Donors were mostly white British, more females; clonal diversity possibly underestimated.

Clones were read by immunoSEQ multiplex PCR, and TCRdb kept only the in-frame ones, dropping some. The table has about 79,000 clones, more than 75% seen once. Note on this clone: Its antigen is still unknown.

The CDR3 has 15 residues. Germline V gene lookup returns CDR1 MDHEN and CDR2 SYDVKM. V dropped 2 bases and J dropped 2 bases, with 10 bases sitting between them. This rearrangement joins TRBV28 to TRBJ1-5, with D unresolved. The specimen comprised peripheral blood, sampled on day 0 of AZD1222 vaccination. The receptor's source is an adult in good health. The CDR3 bases are TGTGCCAGCAGTTTAATGGGGTACGGCAATCAGCCCCAGCATTTT. This gives the protein CASSLMGYGNQPQHF.